The 14 T cell receptor beta chains listed next were all sequenced from one sample in a study of T cell clonality in common variable immunodeficiency. Overall study results and limits: Fewer deletions and N-nucleotide insertions were reportedly seen in common variable immunodeficiency TCR beta sequences.

Antigen specificity for these receptors is unknown. Method: immunoSEQ multiplex PCR; TCRdb's copy keeps in-frame clones and lacks some. Singletons are absent from the sample, which has about 21,000 clones. Sequencing was carried out using peripheral blood mononuclear cells. These receptors all stem from a human donor with common variable immunodeficiency.

This clone was seen a handful of times. Germline and junction disagree at one end, which may indicate a read error. The read terminates 3 residues before the CDR3 end, so the remaining end is supplied by the germline J gene. The rearrangement uses TRBV7-7 and TRBJ1-1; no clear D. This CDR3 contains 15 residues. Germline CDR1 is SSHAT and CDR2 is FNYEAQ (reference sequence). CDR3 loop: CASSPLTADLSEAFF. The sequenced CDR3 bases are TGTGCTAGCAGCCCCTTGACCGCGGATCTCTCAGAA.

Worth noting for this clone: With the read ending 3 residues before the CDR3 end, the germline J gene is used to fill in that end. The V and J genes are TRBV7-6 and TRBJ2-5, with TRBD2 identical over 7 bases. The CDR3 is 15 residues long. V lost 1 base and J lost 5; bases outside the gene matches: 7. CDR1 SGHVS and CDR2 FNYEAQ come from the germline V gene. CDR3 sequence reads: CASSLGIAGSETQYF. The CDR3 DNA, read in part, is TGTGCCAGCAGCTTAGGTATAGCGGGCAGCGAGACC. The entire variable domain, with the rest obtained from reference TRBV7-6 and TRBJ2-5, is as follows: GAGVSQSPRYKVTKRGQDVALRCDPISGHVSLYWYRQALGQGPEFLTYFNYEAQQDKSGLPNDRFSAERPEGSISTLTIQRTEQRDSAMYRCASSLGIAGSETQYFGPGTRLLVL.

This clone was seen only a few times. CDR3 region: CASSLPLSRKETQYF. CDR3 DNA (partial): TGTGCCAGCAGCTTACCCCTTTCTAGGAAGGAGACC. The chain employs TRBV7-2 and TRBJ2-5; D not certain. The missing CDR3 end, 3 residues past where the read stops, is filled in from the germline J gene. V lost 2 bases, J lost 5 bases, and 15 bases lay in between. The CDR3 consists of 15 residues. Germline V lookup: CDR1 SGHTA, CDR2 FQGNSA.

This clone was counted between two and nine times. The read is 3 residues too short to cover the CDR3 end, so that end is filled in from the germline J gene. The chain employs TRBV30 and TRBJ1-2; 12 bases match TRBD1. From germline, CDR1 is GTSNPN and CDR2 SVGIG (reference sequence). The CDR3 spans 15 residues. The CDR3 loop is CAWSLPGQGARGYTF. The CDR3 DNA, read in part, is TGTGCCTGGAGTCTTCCGGGACAGGGGGCAAGGGGC. The full variable domain, rest sourced from reference TRBV30 and TRBJ1-2, is SQTIHQWPATLVQPVGSPLSLECTVEGTSNPNLYWYRQAAGRGLQLLFYSVGIGQISSEVPQNLSASRPQDRQFILSSKKLLLSDSGFYLCAWSLPGQGARGYTFGSGTRLTVV.

Partial CDR3 DNA: TGTGCCAGCAGCTTAGACAGGAATGAAAAA. It encodes CASSLDRNEK. The entire CDR3 is CASSLDRNEKLFF. The chain links TRBV7-8 to TRBJ1-4, with TRBD1 as a possible D gene (5 bases). The missing CDR3 end, 3 residues past where the read stops, is filled in from the germline J gene. Germline V gives CDR1 SGHVS, CDR2 FQNEAQ. This CDR3 contains 13 residues. The V end was cut by 1 base, the J end by 5 bases, with 5 bases between.

This clone was counted only a few times. The read ends 3 residues shy of where the CDR3 ends; the end is completed using the germline J gene. The chain uses TRBV7-9 and TRBJ2-3; D may be TRBD1 (6 bases). Trimming cost V 6 bases and J 0 bases, with 13 bases left between them. The CDR3 has 15 residues. Germline CDR1 and CDR2: SEHNR and FQNEAQ (reference sequence). CDR3 sequence reads: CASSPQGASTDTQYF. The CDR3 bases that were read are TGTGCCAGCAGTCCACAGGGCGCTAGCACAGATACG.

A few counts support this clone. The read ends 3 residues early relative to the CDR3; the germline J gene fills the gap. The gene calls are TRBV7-9 and TRBJ1-1; 7 positions match TRBD1. Germline V lookup: CDR1 SEHNR, CDR2 FQNEAQ (reference sequence). The CDR3 extends over 15 amino acids. The trim removed 5 bases at V and 4 bases at J, leaving 10 bases unmatched. The DNA read from the CDR3 is TGTGCCAGCAGCCCCCGACGGGACAGAGTCACTGAA. This encodes CASSPRRDRVTE. The whole CDR3 is CASSPRRDRVTEAFF.

Concerning this clone: The sequenced fragment ends 3 residues before the CDR3 boundary, so the rest is inferred from the germline J gene. The V call is TRBV20-1, the J call TRBJ2-5; no definite D call. Trimming cost V 6 bases and J 2 bases, with 13 bases left between them. The CDR3 has 13 amino acids. The V gene's germline CDR1 is DFQATT and CDR2 SNEGSKA (reference sequence). This chain's CDR3 is CSARNAVQETQYF. CDR3 DNA (partial): TGCAGTGCACGAAATGCGGTACAAGAGACC.

This clone was recorded a few times. The observed sequence ends 3 residues before the CDR3 terminus, with the missing tail filled in from the germline J gene. The rearrangement joins TRBV18 to TRBJ1-3; possibly TRBD1 for D (5 bases). The germline V gene encodes CDR1 KGHSH and CDR2 LQKENI. Trimming removed 2 bases from V and 1 base from J, with 6 bases in between. The CDR3 contains 14 residues. The part of the CDR3 DNA that was read is TGTGCCAGCTCACCAGGGGCGTCTGGAAACACC. This encodes CASSPGASGNT. The whole CDR3 region reads CASSPGASGNTIYF.

This clone turned up a few times. From the germline J gene comes the end of the CDR3, since the read stops 3 residues before it. The genes are TRBV7-2 and TRBJ2-1; TRBD2 might be the D (5 bases). The CDR3 consists of 14 residues. V lost 3 bases, J lost 7 bases, and 13 bases lay in between. Germline assignment: CDR1 SGHTA and CDR2 FQGNSA. Incomplete CDR3 DNA: TGTGCCAGCAGCTTTTTCCCGGGGAAAAATGAG. Protein product: CASSFFPGKNE. The whole CDR3 protein reads CASSFFPGKNEQFF.

About this clone: Read data end 3 residues before the CDR3 end; the end is taken from the germline J gene. The V and J genes are TRBV19 and TRBJ2-1; 11 nucleotides line up with TRBD2. V was clipped by 2 bases and J by 7 bases; unmatched bases: 4. CDR3 length: 15 amino acids. Germline values: CDR1 LNHDA, CDR2 SQIVND (reference sequence). The CDR3 region is CASSITSGSVNEQFF. The sequenced CDR3 bases are TGTGCCAGTAGTATAACTAGCGGGAGTGTGAATGAG.

As for this clone: Read data end 3 residues before the CDR3 end; the end is taken from the germline J gene. V is TRBV18 and J is TRBJ2-5; D might be TRBD1 (5 bases). This CDR3 contains 14 residues. With 3 bases removed from V and 5 bases from J, the gap between germline ends came to 13 bases. From germline, CDR1 is KGHSH and CDR2 LQKENI. CDR3 in amino acids: CASSPRQGSETQYF. The sequenced part of the CDR3 DNA is TGTGCCAGCTCACCCAGGCAGGGTTCGGAGACC.

For this clone: The read gets to within 3 residues of the CDR3 end, and the germline J gene fills in the rest. The chain joins TRBV6-1 to TRBJ1-1, with D unclear. V lost 5 bases and J 2 bases, leaving 9 bases between the germline ends. Germline loops: CDR1 MNHNS, CDR2 SASEGT. The CDR3 sequence is 13 residues long. This CDR3 is CASSKGQNTEAFF. The part of the CDR3 DNA that was read is TGTGCCAGCAGTAAAGGGCAAAACACTGAA.

This clone has more than one count but fewer than ten. The read falls 3 residues short of the CDR3 end, and the missing part is taken from the germline J gene. V usage is TRBV19 and J usage is TRBJ2-1; TRBD1 is a possible D gene (6 bases). With 6 bases removed from V and 6 bases from J, the gap between germline ends came to 21 bases. Germline values: CDR1 LNHDA, CDR2 SQIVND (reference sequence). This CDR3 region has 16 residues. CDR3 in amino acids: CASSPPGQFLRNEQFF. The sequenced part of the CDR3 DNA is TGTGCCAGTAGCCCACCCGGACAGTTTCTCCGCAATGAG.